The 16 T cell receptor beta chains given below trace back to one sample, sequenced in a study of blood T cell repertoires in COVID-19. The repertoire was sequenced with immunoSEQ multiplex PCR; TCRdb's copy has only in-frame clones and lacks some. The sample lists under 200,000 clones; roughly 80% were seen once. Sequencing used peripheral blood. All receptors derive from a man in his 60s with active or convalescent COVID-19.

V and J are TRBV19 and TRBJ2-1; TRBD1 agrees at 8 bases. V lost 9 bases and J lost 10; bases outside the gene matches: 5. Germline CDR1 LNHDA, CDR2 SQIVND (reference sequence). The CDR3 has 11 residues. The CDR3, as DNA: TGTGCCAGCGCGGACAGGGCCGAGCAGTTCTTC. As protein: CASADRAEQFF. Looking up the rest from reference TRBV19 and TRBJ2-1 gives the full variable domain: DGGITQSPKYLFRKEGQNVTLSCEQNLNHDAMYWYRQDPGQGLRLIYYSQIVNDFQKGDIAEGYSVSREKKESFPLTVTSAQKNPTAFYLCASADRAEQFFGPGTRLTVL.

The CDR3 bases are TGCGCCAGCAGCAGGGCGGGACTGCCCTACGAGCAGTACTTC. Its protein product is CASSRAGLPYEQYF. The chain recombines TRBV5-1 with TRBJ2-7; tentatively, D is TRBD2 (6 bases). Germline V gene sequence: CDR1 SGHRS, CDR2 YFSETQ. V was pared by 4 bases and J by 2 bases, with 13 bases between. CDR3 length equals 14 residues.

The gene calls are TRBV19 and TRBJ2-1, with D possibly being TRBD2 (6 bases). The CDR3 extends over 15 amino acids. The V gene's germline CDR1 is LNHDA and CDR2 SQIVND (reference sequence). Between the trimmed V and J ends, which lost 3 bases and 6 bases, there was a span of 15 bases. CDR3 in DNA: TGTGCCAGTAGTATTGGGGCGGGGCCAGCCAATGAGCAGTTCTTC. Residues: CASSIGAGPANEQFF.

The V call is TRBV5-1, the J call TRBJ2-6; perhaps TRBD2 as D (5 bases). V lost 1 base and J lost 0, with 14 bases in between. CDR1 SGHRS and CDR2 YFSETQ come from the germline V gene. The CDR3 runs to 18 residues. The chain's CDR3 is CASSLPLDGGSGANVLTF. The CDR3 bases are TGCGCCAGCAGCTTGCCCTTAGACGGAGGCTCTGGGGCCAACGTCCTGACTTTC.

CDR3 sequence (DNA): TGTGCCAGCAGCTTTCAGGGTCCGGACGAGCAGTACTTC. This gives the protein CASSFQGPDEQYF. The V call is TRBV5-6, the J call TRBJ2-7, with D perhaps TRBD1 (5 bases). Germline CDR1 and CDR2: SGHDT and YYEEEE. This CDR3 is built from 13 residues. V was trimmed by 2 bases and J by 5 bases, leaving 11 bases between them. Based on the CDR3 plus reference TRBV5-6 and TRBJ2-7, the full variable domain is DAGVTQSPTHLIKTRGQQVTLRCSPKSGHDTVSWYQQALGQGPQFIFQYYEEEERQRGNFPDRFSGHQFPNYSSELNVNALLLGDSALYLCASSFQGPDEQYFGPGTRLTVT.

This clone was seen once. V usage is TRBV6-5 and J usage is TRBJ2-3; a possible D gene is TRBD2 (5 bases). In germline, CDR1 is MNHEY, CDR2 SVGAGI. V lost 8 bases and J 0 bases, leaving 12 bases between the germline ends. The CDR3 has 14 amino acids. DNA for the CDR3: TGTGCCAGCCATGAGGGAGTAAGCACAGATACGCAGTATTTT. Amino acid sequence: CASHEGVSTDTQYF.

This chain connects TRBV15 to TRBJ2-7, with D tentatively TRBD2 (6 bases). Trimming cost V 5 bases and J 7 bases, with 18 bases left between them. Germline V gene lookup returns CDR1 LNHNV and CDR2 YYDKDF (reference sequence). This CDR3 has 14 amino acids. The CDR3 reads CATSRVIGGKEQYF. In nucleotides, the CDR3 is TGTGCCACCAGCCGCGTGATTGGCGGGAAGGAGCAGTACTTC.

This clone was picked up many times. The V gene is TRBV24-1, the J gene TRBJ2-7; 10 nucleotides line up with TRBD2. Trimming cost V 5 bases and J 5 bases; bases outside gene matches: 20. The length of the CDR3 is 19 residues. Germline V lookup: CDR1 KGHDR, CDR2 SFDVKD. The CDR3 protein is CATSGTGTSERAHHDEQYF. For the CDR3, the DNA is TGTGCCACCAGTGGTACCGGGACTAGCGAGCGTGCCCACCACGACGAGCAGTACTTC.

The rearrangement links TRBV7-9 to TRBJ2-7, with D possibly TRBD2 on 5 matching bases. Germline V gene lookup returns CDR1 SEHNR and CDR2 FQNEAQ (reference sequence). CDR3 length: 12 amino acids. The V end lost 5 bases, the J end lost 4 bases, and 9 bases lay between the germline ends. The CDR3 coding sequence is TGTGCCAGCAGCCGCGAGGGATACGAGCAGTACTTC. Translated: CASSREGYEQYF.

This chain connects TRBV15 to TRBJ1-2; 7 bases are a match to TRBD1. Germline V lookup: CDR1 LNHNV, CDR2 YYDKDF (reference sequence). CDR3 length: 16 residues. With 3 bases clipped from V and 4 bases from J, the junction kept 11 bases outside the gene matches. The CDR3, as DNA: TGTGCCACCAGCAGCGGAGGAACAGGGGCTATCTATGGCTACACCTTC. Encoded protein: CATSSGGTGAIYGYTF.

This clone was detected a few times. The chain combines TRBV27 with TRBJ1-4; D is possibly TRBD1 (5 bases). The germline V gene encodes CDR1 MNHEY and CDR2 SMNVEV (reference sequence). The CDR3 covers 14 residues. The ends were cut back, 5 bases at V and 7 bases at J, with 14 bases in the middle. The CDR3 nucleotides are TGTGCCAGCAGTCCGCTACCCCAGGGTGAAAAACTGTTTTTT. Its protein product is CASSPLPQGEKLFF.

The DNA of the CDR3 is TGTGCCAGCAGTCCCGGGACACCTTTTTACGAGCAGTACTTC. Translation: CASSPGTPFYEQYF. The rearrangement links TRBV27 to TRBJ2-7, with D tentatively TRBD1 (6 bases). The CDR3 is 14 residues long. Trimming cost V 5 bases and J 4 bases, with 15 bases left between them. CDR1 is MNHEY and CDR2 is SMNVEV in the germline V gene (reference sequence).

CDR3 in DNA: TGTGCCAGCAGCCTCCAGACAGCGAGCACTGAAGCTTTCTTT. It translates to CASSLQTASTEAFF. The chain links TRBV16 to TRBJ1-1; D may be TRBD1 (5 bases). This CDR3 spans 14 amino acids. V was pared by 4 bases and J by 4 bases, with 13 bases between. Germline CDR1 is KGHSY and CDR2 is FQNENV. The full variable domain, its missing parts supplied by reference TRBV16 and TRBJ1-1, is GEEVAQTPKHLVRGEGQKAKLYCAPIKGHSYVFWYQQVLKNEFKFLISFQNENVFDETGMPKERFSAKCLPNSPCSLEIQATKLEDSAVYFCASSLQTASTEAFFGQGTRLTVV.

This chain connects TRBV7-2 to TRBJ1-4; D is ambiguous. V dropped 4 bases and J dropped 14 bases, with 14 bases sitting between them. CDR1 and CDR2 (germline): SGHTA, FQGNSA. CDR3 length equals 12 residues. DNA of the CDR3: TGTGCCAGCAGCTCGCAGGTCGGTTCCCTGTTTTTT. It is translated as CASSSQVGSLFF.

The genes are TRBV5-1 and TRBJ2-3; 12 bases agree with TRBD2. V was pared by 4 bases and J by 6 bases, with 6 bases of the junction left unmatched. Looked up from germline, CDR1 is SGHRS and CDR2 is YFSETQ. This CDR3 is 15 amino acids long. CDR3 protein: CASSGLAGPGDTQYF. The CDR3 DNA sequence: TGCGCCAGCAGCGGACTAGCGGGACCGGGGGATACGCAGTATTTT.

The V call is TRBV7-3, the J call TRBJ1-1; TRBD1 matches 7 bases. V dropped 6 bases and J dropped 7; count of bases not matched to a gene: 8. The CDR3 length is 13 residues. Germline V gives CDR1 SGHTA, CDR2 FQGTGA. CDR3 nucleotide sequence: TGTGCCAGCAGTTTACAGGGGTTCAGTGAAGCTTTCTTT. It encodes CASSLQGFSEAFF. The full variable domain, in which reference TRBV7-3 and TRBJ1-1 provide the parts outside the CDR3, is GAGVSQTPSNKVTEKGKYVELRCDPISGHTALYWYRQSLGQGPEFLIYFQGTGAADDSGLPNDRFFAVRPEGSVSTLKIQRTERGDSAVYLCASSLQGFSEAFFGQGTRLTVV.